This section outlines one T cell receptor beta chain sequence together with its context. The assay was immunoSEQ multiplex PCR, and TCRdb's table has in-frame clones only and misses some. The data hold tens of thousands of clones, with about 94% observed a single time. This record belongs to a study of OX40 agonist ivuxolimab in advanced cancers. About the research overall: Every 2 weeks, ivuxolimab was infused into the patients intravenously at between 0.01 and 10 mg/kg.

V gave up 4 bases and J gave up 5 bases; unmatched junction bases: 9. The CDR3 consists of 16 residues. The germline V gene encodes CDR1 SGHNT and CDR2 YYREEE (reference sequence). V and J are TRBV5-4 and TRBJ2-2, with 9 nucleotides matching TRBD2. This receptor was identified in an adult with an advanced solid tumor such as melanoma, head and neck, liver or kidney cancer. The specimen was CD4+ or CD8+ T cells sorted from blood, collected in a trial of the OX40 agonist ivuxolimab. The DNA of the CDR3 is TGTGCCAGCAGCCATCCGGGACTAGCCAAAACCGGGGAGCTGTTTTTT. It encodes CASSHPGLAKTGELFF.